This T cell receptor (beta chain) is from a study of tissue T cells after allogeneic stem cell transplantation. Findings and caveats of the study: Within patients, tissue anatomy strongly shaped TCR repertoire composition. Alloreactivity or antigen specificity of tissue TCRs was not determined; some clones might be host cells. In patients and mice, blood and spleen missed much of tissue repertoire. This small cohort was clinically heterogeneous, and sampling depth was a limitation.

The CDR3 is 15 amino acids. V shed 4 bases and J shed 8 bases, with 21 bases lying between them. The germline CDR1 and CDR2 sequences are SGHRS and YFSETQ. A word on this clone: Its antigen is currently unknown.

TCRdb keeps only in-frame clones here, not all; method: immunoSEQ multiplex PCR. Of about 25,000 clones listed, around 67% were seen once; the top ten hold approximately 8%. This TCR came from a female donor of 60 years or more with lung cancer. The input for sequencing was tissue from the ileum, taken at autopsy. V and J are TRBV5-1 and TRBJ1-2; D is perhaps TRBD1 (5 bases). CDR3 residues: CASSGGANAPGGYTF. The CDR3 DNA reads TGCGCCAGCAGCGGCGGGGCAAACGCCCCGGGCGGCTACACCTTC.